Listed below are T cell receptor beta chains from one sample, sequenced in a study of cytomegalovirus exposure and HLA in healthy donors. Clones were sequenced by immunoSEQ multiplex PCR, and TCRdb holds only the in-frame ones, with some missing. The profile shows a few hundred thousand clones, about nine tenths of them singletons. The sequenced material came from PBMCs. These receptors were obtained from a girl aged 2 to 10 in good health and CMV-seronegative. Both conserved end residues are part of each CDR3.

CASSATGGYNEQFF	TRBV7-3	TRBJ2-1
CVSSGGLAGGGETQYF	TRBV5-6	TRBJ2-5
CASSLGTSETQYF	TRBV7-2	TRBJ2-5
CASRVSGSSYNEQFF	TRBV6-5	TRBJ2-1
CASSLAGQGGEKLFF	TRBV7-9	TRBJ1-4
CAIGGQGPGNTIYF	TRBV6-6	TRBJ1-3
CSVVMVAGGNEQFF	TRBV29-1	TRBJ2-1
CASSVVAGGLAGGHLTDTQYF	TRBV9	TRBJ2-3
CASSSGLAGVWTYEQYF	TRBV5-5	TRBJ2-7
CASRYRDFVHNEQFF	TRBV5-1	TRBJ2-1
CASKAGGSEKLFF	TRBV6-5	TRBJ1-4
CASSPGQDTYEQYF	TRBV7-8	TRBJ2-7
CATRAEDRDRGNYGYTF	TRBV5-5	TRBJ1-2
CASSLKGLAGGFSGELFF	TRBV4-1	TRBJ2-2
CASSGDRGNQPQHF	TRBV2	TRBJ1-5
CASSLGEGSTNEKLFF	TRBV5-8	TRBJ1-4
CASSSWTSEAIGTQYF	TRBV5-4	TRBJ2-5
CASSVDFGYEQYF	TRBV9	TRBJ2-7
CASSFTGGTYEQYF	TRBV27	TRBJ2-7
CASSPGLPGNTIYF	TRBV7-8	TRBJ1-3
CASSPIHTNYGYTF	TRBV6-5	TRBJ1-2
CASSLGQGAVNTEAFF	TRBV5-1	TRBJ1-1
CASSLERQGGGSYEQYF	TRBV7-2	TRBJ2-7
CASSDRGQGYTF	TRBV10-2	TRBJ1-2
CASSFQGSYNSPLHF	TRBV7-2	TRBJ1-6
CSTGLAGGVYNEQFF	TRBV29-1	TRBJ2-1
CASSTGTLSSYEQYF	TRBV11-2	TRBJ2-7
CASSAGGGGEQFF	TRBV6-1	TRBJ2-1
CASSATGCSNQPQHF	TRBV6-1	TRBJ1-5
CASSFASGTTYEQYF	TRBV27	-
CASSQGLAGGPNEQFF	TRBV4-1	TRBJ2-1
CASSQRTGGLKQETQYF	TRBV14	TRBJ2-5
CASTGGAGANNEQFF	TRBV2	TRBJ2-1
CASSHLGTGSYEQYF	TRBV4-1	TRBJ2-7
CASSVTSGASNEQFF	TRBV5-4	TRBJ2-1
CASSLDPAGALDTQYF	TRBV7-9	TRBJ2-3
CASSESSMGQITGELFF	TRBV6-4	TRBJ2-2
CASSVRGRGGYNEQFF	TRBV5-1	TRBJ2-1
CASRSFRGQEGYTF	TRBV6-5	TRBJ1-2
CASSQQYQETQYF	TRBV18	TRBJ2-5
CASSQYVTGRDYGYTF	TRBV16	TRBJ1-2
CAAGASGRALETQYF	TRBV15	TRBJ2-5
CASSVVGGPNTGELFF	TRBV9	TRBJ2-2
CASSDRGAFF	TRBV6-5	TRBJ1-1
CASKIRTSGRTEQFF	TRBV28	TRBJ2-1
CASSLEPPDRDRGHNFF	TRBV7-9	TRBJ1-1
CASSSPSDYEQYF	TRBV6-6	TRBJ2-7